The subject of this entry is one TCR beta chain. The antigen is unknown. Assay: immunoSEQ multiplex PCR; the TCRdb copy retains only in-frame clones and omits some. This sample has some 1.4 million clones, with around 97% found just once. The record originates from a study of shared clonotypes between healthy human individuals. Notes on the study in general: Naive subsets, compared against memory subsets, generally had larger estimated richness values.

Trimming pared 5 bases from V and 0 bases from J, leaving 11 bases between. The CDR3 is 14 amino acids. Germline V CDR1 and CDR2: SGHTA, FQGNSA. The chain carries TRBV7-2 and TRBJ2-7; unclear D gene. The sequencing sample was made of naive CD4+ T cells sorted from blood. This sample's subset: CD45RA+ positively selected. The receptor was isolated from a young man in good health. CDR3 DNA sequence: TGTGCCAGCAGCACAGACTCTAGCTCCTACGAGCAGTACTTC. Its translation is CASSTDSSSYEQYF.